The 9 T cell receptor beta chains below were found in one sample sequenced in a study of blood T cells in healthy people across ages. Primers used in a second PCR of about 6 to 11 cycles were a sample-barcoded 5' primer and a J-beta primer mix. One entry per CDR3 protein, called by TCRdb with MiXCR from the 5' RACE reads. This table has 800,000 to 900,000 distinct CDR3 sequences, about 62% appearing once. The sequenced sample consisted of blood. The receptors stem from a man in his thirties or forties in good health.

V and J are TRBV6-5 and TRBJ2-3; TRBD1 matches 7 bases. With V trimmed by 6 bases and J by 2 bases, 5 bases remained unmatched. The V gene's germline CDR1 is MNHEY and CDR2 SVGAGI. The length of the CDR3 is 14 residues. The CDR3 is CASRIRGSTDTQYF. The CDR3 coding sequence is TGTGCCAGCAGAATCAGGGGGTCCACAGATACGCAGTATTTT.

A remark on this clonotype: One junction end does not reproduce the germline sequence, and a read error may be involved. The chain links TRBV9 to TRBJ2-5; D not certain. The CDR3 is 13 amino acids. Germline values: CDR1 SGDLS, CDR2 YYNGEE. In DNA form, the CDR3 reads TGTGCCAGCAGCGGACGAGTCAAGGAGACCCGGTACTTC. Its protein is CASSGRVKETRYF.

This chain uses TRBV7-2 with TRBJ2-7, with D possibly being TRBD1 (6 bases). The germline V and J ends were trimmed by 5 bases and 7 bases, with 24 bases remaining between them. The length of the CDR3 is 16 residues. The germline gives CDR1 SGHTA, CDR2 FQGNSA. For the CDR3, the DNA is TGTGCCAGCAGCGGCCTAGGGGGACCCGTACGGAATGAGCAGTACTTC. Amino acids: CASSGLGGPVRNEQYF.

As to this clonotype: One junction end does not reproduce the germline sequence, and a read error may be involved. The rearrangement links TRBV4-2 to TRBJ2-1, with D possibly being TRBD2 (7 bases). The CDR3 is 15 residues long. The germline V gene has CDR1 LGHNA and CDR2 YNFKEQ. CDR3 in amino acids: CVSSQGEGDYNEQFF. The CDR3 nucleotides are TGTGTCAGCAGCCAAGGGGAGGGGGACTACAATGAGCAGTTCTTC.

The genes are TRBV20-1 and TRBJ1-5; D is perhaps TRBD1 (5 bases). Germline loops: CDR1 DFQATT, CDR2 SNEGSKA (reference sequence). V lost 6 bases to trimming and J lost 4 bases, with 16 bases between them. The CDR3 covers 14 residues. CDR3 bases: TGCAGTGCAACCATGCGGGACCCTAATCAGCCCCAGCATTTT. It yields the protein CSATMRDPNQPQHF.

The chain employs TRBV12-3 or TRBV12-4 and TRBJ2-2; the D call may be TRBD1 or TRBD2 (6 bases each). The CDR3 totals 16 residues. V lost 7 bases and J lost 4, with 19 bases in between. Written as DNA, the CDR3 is TGTGCCAGCACCAATCGTCGGGGGCTTAGCACCGGGGAGCTGTTTTTT. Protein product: CASTNRRGLSTGELFF.

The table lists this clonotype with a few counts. The CDR3 coding sequence is TGTGCCAGCAGGCCGACTAGCGGCTACAATGAGCAGTTCTTC. Amino acids: CASRPTSGYNEQFF. The V gene is TRBV6-6, the J gene TRBJ2-1; 9 bases map to TRBD2. Germline V gene lookup returns CDR1 MNHNY and CDR2 SVGAGI (reference sequence). The CDR3 covers 14 residues. V shed 6 bases and J 3 bases; nucleotides not matched to a gene: 3.

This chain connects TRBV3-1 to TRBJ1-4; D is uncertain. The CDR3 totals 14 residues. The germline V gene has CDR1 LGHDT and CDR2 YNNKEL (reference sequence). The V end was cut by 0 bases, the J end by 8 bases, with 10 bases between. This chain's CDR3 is CASSQDSIGEKLFF. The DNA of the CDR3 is TGTGCCAGCAGCCAAGATAGCATTGGGGAAAAACTGTTTTTT.

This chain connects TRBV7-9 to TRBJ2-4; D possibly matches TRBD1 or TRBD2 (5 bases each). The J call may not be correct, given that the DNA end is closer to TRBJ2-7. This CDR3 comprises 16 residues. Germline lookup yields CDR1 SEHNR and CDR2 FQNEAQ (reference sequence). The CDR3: CASSLARGTDSYEQYF. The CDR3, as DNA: TGTGCCAGCAGCTTAGCGCGAGGGACGGACTCCTACGAGCAGTACTTC.